This T cell receptor beta chain was found in a study of response to subunit inactivated influenza vaccine. Overall study results and limits: That few new T cells are recruited by each seasonal influenza vaccination was the authors' suggestion.

With respect to this clonotype: Its antigen is still unknown.

One entry per CDR3 protein results from TCRdb running MiXCR on the RT-PCR reads. Of about half a million distinct CDR3 sequences in the sample, 25% were seen once. The source of this sequence is a man aged 45-60 years who received an inactivated influenza vaccine. The sample in question was CD4+ T cells sorted from PBMCs, obtained 5 days after vaccination.

The CDR3: CASSLPQGAETQYF. The DNA of the CDR3 is TGTGCCAGCAGTTTACCGCAGGGGGCAGAGACCCAGTACTTC. The V call is TRBV28, the J call TRBJ2-5, with 8 bases that match TRBD1. Per germline, CDR1 MDHEN and CDR2 SYDVKM. The CDR3 length is 14 residues. The junction had 3 bases not matched to a gene; V was cut back by 2 bases and J by 4 bases.